One T cell receptor beta chain is described in this entry. Its antigen is unidentified. The PCR was carried out with 60 Vbeta primers and 13 Jbeta primers. Assay used: immunoSEQ multiplex PCR; TCRdb lists only in-frame clones, some missing. Counted here are 130,000 to 150,000 clones, 73% occurring once; the ten biggest clones make up about 1.2%. This specimen comes from a study of cytomegalovirus exposure and HLA in healthy donors. In germline, CDR1 is SEHNR, CDR2 FQNEAQ (reference sequence). This CDR3 region has 12 residues. Trimming took off 3 bases at V and 1 base at J, with 3 bases between the two ends. Whole-study findings and limits: Association with HLA alleles at 0.05 false discovery rate was found for 15,000 to 20,000 TCR beta sequences in a later analysis. The later analysis indicated that the majority of CMV-associated TCR beta chains appeared HLA-restricted. Reports described diagnosis of cytomegalovirus status by the classifier as highly specific and sensitive. The authors assumed roughly uniform sequencing depth across donors for presence/absence analyses.

The clonotype comes from a woman in her forties in good health and CMV-seronegative. The chain combines TRBV7-9 with TRBJ1-2; D is unclear. The sample taken for sequencing was PBMCs. The CDR3 region has the DNA TGTGCCAGCAGCTTGAGTAACTATGGCTACACCTTC. Amino acid sequence: CASSLSNYGYTF.